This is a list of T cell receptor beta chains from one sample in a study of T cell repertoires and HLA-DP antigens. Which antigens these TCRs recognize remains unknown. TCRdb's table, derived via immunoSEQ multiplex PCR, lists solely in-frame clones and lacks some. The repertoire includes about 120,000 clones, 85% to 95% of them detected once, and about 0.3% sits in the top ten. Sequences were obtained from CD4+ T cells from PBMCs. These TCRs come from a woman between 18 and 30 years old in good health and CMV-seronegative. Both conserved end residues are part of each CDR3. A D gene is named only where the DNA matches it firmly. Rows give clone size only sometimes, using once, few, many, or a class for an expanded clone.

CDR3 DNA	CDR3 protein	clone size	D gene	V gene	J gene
TGTGCCAGCCTCCAGGGACAGCAGGCCTACGAGCAGTACTTC	CASLQGQQAYEQYF	-	TRBD1	TRBV2	TRBJ2-7
TGTGCCAGCAACAGGGCTGGAAACACCATATATTTT	CASNRAGNTIYF	-	-	TRBV27	TRBJ1-3
TGTGCCAGCAGCCACCGAGCGGCAGCAAGCTCCTACGAGCAGTACTTC	CASSHRAAASSYEQYF	once	-	TRBV7-8	TRBJ2-7
TGTGCCAGCAGCTTGTCCGGCCGGGGGGGAAACACCATATATTTT	CASSLSGRGGNTIYF	-	-	TRBV14	TRBJ1-3
TGTGCCAGCAGTCCCCTGGGCAGGGGGTACACAGATACGCAGTATTTT	CASSPLGRGYTDTQYF	-	TRBD1	TRBV28	TRBJ2-3
TGTGCCAGCAGCCCAGGGGGCGCCGCCAAAAACATTCAGTACTTC	CASSPGGAAKNIQYF	-	TRBD1	TRBV7-3	TRBJ2-4
TGTGCCAGCAGCGCCGGGAACTTAGGTGGCTACACCTTC	CASSAGNLGGYTF	-	-	TRBV5-4	TRBJ1-2
TGTGCCAGCAGCTTATTAACGGACTCTAAGAGGCACACCATATATTTT	CASSLLTDSKRHTIYF	few	-	TRBV7-2	TRBJ1-3
TGCGCCAGCAGCTTGGCTGGACAGGGAGCAGATACGCAGTATTTT	CASSLAGQGADTQYF	-	TRBD1	TRBV5-1	TRBJ2-3
TGTGCCAGCAGCGCTTACAGGGGATCTGGAAACACCATATATTTT	CASSAYRGSGNTIYF	once	TRBD1	TRBV9	TRBJ1-3
TGTGCCAGCAGCGGAGGGGGCGCGAACACTGAAGCTTTCTTT	CASSGGGANTEAFF	-	TRBD1	TRBV5-4	TRBJ1-1
TGTGCCAGCAGTCCCACCCGGCACCGCACAGATACGCAGTATTTT	CASSPTRHRTDTQYF	-	-	TRBV6-4	TRBJ2-3
TGTGCCAGCAGCCCTGGGACGGCGAACACTGAAGCTTTCTTT	CASSPGTANTEAFF	-	-	TRBV6-5	TRBJ1-1
TGTGCCAGCAGCCACAGGGGAGTGGCCACTGAAGCTTTCTTT	CASSHRGVATEAFF	once	TRBD1	TRBV5-6	TRBJ1-1
TGTGCCAGCAGCTTATTCACAGGGGGCGTTACTGAAGCTTTCTTT	CASSLFTGGVTEAFF	-	TRBD1	TRBV7-2	TRBJ1-1
TGCAGCGTCGATTCCCCGGGGGGGGGCAGGGAGCGGGATACGCAGTATTTT	CSVDSPGGGRERDTQYF	-	TRBD2	TRBV29-1	TRBJ2-3
TGTGCCAGCAGTTTTCCGGCGGGGTACCAAGAGACCCAGTACTTC	CASSFPAGYQETQYF	once	-	TRBV28	TRBJ2-5
TGTGCCAGCAGCTTACTAGCTAGCTCCTACGAGCAGTACTTC	CASSLLASSYEQYF	-	-	TRBV5-6	TRBJ2-7
TGTGCCAGCAGCTTAGGAGTCGGAAACACCATATATTTT	CASSLGVGNTIYF	-	-	TRBV7-9	TRBJ1-3
TGTGCCAGCAGCTTCTGGAGTGGGGTGCCAGATACGCAGTATTTT	CASSFWSGVPDTQYF	-	-	TRBV5-6	TRBJ2-3
TGTGCCAGCACCCTTATCCCACTAGCCTCCTACAATGAGCAGTTCTTC	CASTLIPLASYNEQFF	-	-	TRBV11-3	TRBJ2-1
TGTGCCAGCATCCGGCAGTCCTACAATGAGCAGTTCTTC	CASIRQSYNEQFF	-	-	TRBV6-1	TRBJ2-1
TGTGCCAGTAGTATCCGGGACAGGGGCTCCTACGAGCAGTACTTC	CASSIRDRGSYEQYF	-	TRBD1	TRBV19	TRBJ2-7
TGTGCCAGCAGCTTGATGCGGGGGACCCAAGAGACCCAGTACTTC	CASSLMRGTQETQYF	-	TRBD2	TRBV5-6	TRBJ2-5
TGTGCCAGCTCACCAAGTGATTACAGGGCCGGGGCCAACGTCCTGACTTTC	CASSPSDYRAGANVLTF	-	-	TRBV18	TRBJ2-6
TGTGCCAGCAGCTCCGGACTAGCGGGAGGGCAAGAGACCCAGTACTTC	CASSSGLAGGQETQYF	-	TRBD2	TRBV7-9	TRBJ2-5
TGTGCCTACCGCCTACAGGGAAGGGACTATGGCTACACCTTC	CAYRLQGRDYGYTF	-	-	TRBV30	TRBJ1-2
TGTGCCAGCAGTGAGGGGACTAGCGTAGCGTACAATGAGCAGTTCTTC	CASSEGTSVAYNEQFF	-	TRBD2	TRBV6-1	TRBJ2-1
TGTGCCAGCGGCGGGGGGGGCGCAGGATTCGGCAATCAGCCCCAGCATTTT	CASGGGGAGFGNQPQHF	-	-	TRBV28	TRBJ1-5
TGTGCCAGCAGCTTCCCGGGACAGGGATCAACTGGAAACACCATATATTTT	CASSFPGQGSTGNTIYF	-	TRBD1	TRBV5-4	TRBJ1-3
TGTGCCAGCAGCCCGCCGGGACAGGCCGCTAACTATGGCTACACCTTC	CASSPPGQAANYGYTF	-	TRBD1	TRBV4-2	TRBJ1-2